This T cell receptor (beta chain) appears in the sequencing data of a study of blood T cells in healthy people across ages. Study-wide points: Percentage of naive T cells showed a strong correlation with TCR beta diversity.

Using a J-beta primer mix together with a sample-barcoded 5' primer, a second PCR was run for roughly 6 to 12 cycles. TCRdb recomputed calls from the 5' RACE reads with MiXCR, one row per CDR3 protein. This table holds about 1,500,000 distinct CDR3 sequences, 28% found once. Ranging in age from about 6 to 95, the donors were healthy Caucasian individuals from Russia. CDR1 DFQATT and CDR2 SNEGSKA come from the germline V gene (reference sequence). J was trimmed by 3 bases and V by 4 bases; bases with no gene match: 7. The length of the CDR3 is 14 residues. As to this clonotype: Its antigen remains unknown.

V and J are TRBV20-1 and TRBJ2-3, with 7 bases identical to TRBD2. The sample taken for sequencing was blood. The clonotype originates from a woman aged 30 to 39 in good health. CDR3 in DNA: TGCAGTGCTATTCACAGGCGGGGGACAGATACGCAGTATTTT. Amino acid sequence: CSAIHRRGTDTQYF.